The 23 T cell receptor beta chains below come from one sample, sequenced in a study of blood T cell repertoires in COVID-19. The repertoire was sequenced with immunoSEQ multiplex PCR; TCRdb's copy has only in-frame clones and lacks some. There are about 270,000 clones in the sample; about 83% occur only once, and over 9% lies in the top ten. Specimen: peripheral blood. The origin of the receptors is a woman aged 50 to 60 who had recovered from COVID-19.

The table lists this clone with a count of one. The chain couples TRBV7-8 to TRBJ2-1; D possibly corresponds to TRBD2 (6 bases). The V gene's germline CDR1 is SGHVS and CDR2 FQNEAQ. This CDR3 comprises 12 residues. V was trimmed by 4 bases and J by 8 bases, leaving 9 bases between them. The CDR3 loop is CASSWGGDEQFF. CDR3 coding DNA: TGTGCCAGCAGCTGGGGCGGGGATGAGCAGTTCTTC.

The chain combines TRBV2 with TRBJ1-1; 9 bases align to TRBD1. After removal of 6 bases from V and 4 bases from J, the junction contained 6 bases not matched to a gene. Germline CDR1 and CDR2: SNHLY and FYNNEI. The CDR3 length is 14 residues. The CDR3 sequence is CASSSGQGITEAFF. In DNA form, the CDR3 reads TGTGCCAGCAGCTCGGGACAGGGAATCACTGAAGCTTTCTTT.

Points on this clone: A read error may produce the germline difference seen at one junction end. The J gene is TRBJ2-6, the V gene TRBV6-1; a possible D gene is TRBD2 (6 bases). The germline V gene has CDR1 MNHNS and CDR2 SASEGT. The CDR3 runs to 16 residues. CDR3: CASSEEGGSGANVLTF. The CDR3 DNA follows: TGTGCCAGCAGCGAAGAGGGAGGCTCTGGGGCCAACGTCCTGACTTTC.

V usage is TRBV5-1 and J usage is TRBJ1-4, with D possibly being TRBD1 (5 bases). Germline V CDR1 and CDR2: SGHRS, YFSETQ. The V end lost 2 bases, the J end lost 4 bases, and 12 bases lay between the germline ends. The CDR3 spans 15 residues. The CDR3 sequence is CASSFGHHNNEKLFF. DNA of the CDR3: TGCGCCAGCAGCTTCGGACACCACAATAATGAAAAACTGTTTTTT.

The rearrangement links TRBV28 to TRBJ1-2; 8 bases align to TRBD1. V was pared by 4 bases and J by 8 bases, with 15 bases of the junction left unmatched. The CDR3 is 16 amino acids. From germline, CDR1 is MDHEN and CDR2 SYDVKM. The CDR3 region is CASSSGTGRFGLGYTF. CDR3 in DNA: TGTGCCAGCAGTTCCGGGACAGGCAGGTTTGGGCTGGGCTACACCTTC.

The chain combines TRBV19 with TRBJ1-4, with D perhaps TRBD1 (6 bases). V shed 7 bases and J shed 3 bases, with 12 bases lying between them. Germline V lookup: CDR1 LNHDA, CDR2 SQIVND (reference sequence). CDR3 size: 14 residues. The CDR3 is CASMRTASNEKLFF. The CDR3 DNA reads as TGTGCCAGTATGAGGACAGCCTCTAATGAAAAACTGTTTTTT. Full variable domain (missing parts from reference TRBV19 and TRBJ1-4): DGGITQSPKYLFRKEGQNVTLSCEQNLNHDAMYWYRQDPGQGLRLIYYSQIVNDFQKGDIAEGYSVSREKKESFPLTVTSAQKNPTAFYLCASMRTASNEKLFFGSGTQLSVL.

The rearrangement uses TRBV24-1 and TRBJ2-7; 10 bases agree with TRBD1. The germline V gene has CDR1 KGHDR and CDR2 SFDVKD. The CDR3 is made up of 15 amino acids. V shed 4 bases, J shed 4 bases, and the junction held 6 bases outside the gene matches. In DNA, the CDR3 is TGTGCCACCAGTGACCGGACAGGGGGGAGATACGAGCAGTACTTC. This gives the protein CATSDRTGGRYEQYF.

This chain joins TRBV5-5 and TRBJ2-7; D perhaps matches TRBD2 (5 bases). Per germline, CDR1 SGHKS and CDR2 YYEKEE (reference sequence). The CDR3 loop spans 15 amino acids. V dropped 3 bases and J dropped 3 bases, with 16 bases sitting between them. The CDR3: CASSSSVGGFYEQYF. The CDR3 region has the DNA TGTGCCAGCAGCTCGTCTGTTGGAGGCTTCTACGAGCAGTACTTC.

The chain recombines TRBV4-2 with TRBJ1-4; 7 nucleotides align to TRBD1. Germline V lookup: CDR1 LGHNA, CDR2 YNFKEQ. The CDR3 totals 15 residues. V lost 2 bases, J lost 5 bases, and 5 bases stayed unmatched. The CDR3 nucleotides read TGTGCCAGCAGCCAACATCGGACAGGCAATGAAAAACTGTTTTTT. As protein: CASSQHRTGNEKLFF.

The V and J genes are TRBV11-2 and TRBJ2-1, with TRBD1 identical over 7 bases. The CDR3 length is 13 residues. Germline lookup yields CDR1 SGHAT and CDR2 FQNNGV. The V gene end was trimmed by 8 bases and the J gene end by 6 bases; junction bases not matched to a gene: 7. The CDR3 DNA reads TGTGCCAGCGCTTGGGGACAGAGCAATGAGCAGTTCTTC. Translated: CASAWGQSNEQFF.

This chain links TRBV7-3 with TRBJ2-1; D might be TRBD2 (6 bases). The germline gives CDR1 SGHTA, CDR2 FQGTGA. V was shortened by 5 bases and J by 7 bases, with 18 bases between the two germline ends. The CDR3 sequence is 15 residues long. CDR3 nucleotide sequence: TGTGCCAGCAGCCAATTAGCGGCGGGGAAGAATGAGCAGTTCTTC. Encoded protein: CASSQLAAGKNEQFF. The full variable domain, with the rest looked up from reference TRBV7-3 and TRBJ2-1, is GAGVSQTPSNKVTEKGKYVELRCDPISGHTALYWYRQSLGQGPEFLIYFQGTGAADDSGLPNDRFFAVRPEGSVSTLKIQRTERGDSAVYLCASSQLAAGKNEQFFGPGTRLTVL.

The chain employs TRBV30 and TRBJ2-2; D perhaps matches TRBD2 (6 bases). Germline CDR1 and CDR2: GTSNPN and SVGIG (reference sequence). The CDR3 loop spans 15 amino acids. V shed 0 bases and J shed 1 base, with 9 bases lying between them. In DNA, the CDR3 is TGTGCCTGGAGTGTAGGGAGGCTGAACACCGGGGAGCTGTTTTTT. Residues: CAWSVGRLNTGELFF.

This clone was seen a few times. The chain carries TRBV4-3 and TRBJ2-3; weak D call: TRBD1 (6 bases). Germline CDR1 and CDR2: LGHNA and YSLEER. Trimming removed 4 bases from V and 6 bases from J, with 11 bases in between. The CDR3 runs 13 residues. CDR3 sequence reads: CASSPRTVDTQYF. The CDR3 nucleotides read TGCGCCAGCAGCCCCCGGACAGTGGATACGCAGTATTTT.

The count of this clone is one. The chain links TRBV11-2 to TRBJ2-2; 10 bases map to TRBD2. The J segment lost 8 bases and the V segment lost 2 bases, leaving 14 bases of the junction unmatched. The germline gives CDR1 SGHAT, CDR2 FQNNGV. CDR3 length: 18 residues. CDR3 sequence: CASSLRLAPSGSAGELFF. The CDR3 bases are TGTGCCAGCAGCTTACGTCTGGCGCCTAGCGGGAGTGCTGGGGAGCTGTTTTTT.

This clone was observed once. This sequence joins TRBV28 and TRBJ1-2, with 8 bases that match TRBD1. Germline V CDR1 and CDR2: MDHEN, SYDVKM. The CDR3 has 13 amino acids. Trimming took 5 bases from V and 3 from J; bases not matched to a gene: 2. In DNA, the CDR3 is TGTGCCAGCAGTGTGGACAGGGACTATGGCTACACCTTC. It translates to CASSVDRDYGYTF.

The J gene is TRBJ2-2, the V gene TRBV10-3; the match to TRBD2 covers 7 bases. Looked up from germline, CDR1 is ENHRY and CDR2 is SYGVKD. With 6 bases clipped from V and 5 bases from J, the junction kept 12 bases outside the gene matches. The length of the CDR3 is 16 residues. CDR3 sequence: CAISFLGGPYTGELFF. CDR3 DNA: TGTGCCATCAGCTTCTTGGGAGGGCCATATACCGGGGAGCTGTTTTTT.

V usage is TRBV6-2 or TRBV6-3 and J usage is TRBJ2-2; 9 nucleotides agree with TRBD2. CDR1 is MNHEY, CDR2 SVGEGT, per germline. J was trimmed by 5 bases and V by 6 bases; bases with no gene match: 13. This CDR3 has 17 amino acids. The CDR3 coding sequence is TGTGCCAGCAGCTGGGAGGCGGCGGGAGGGAAGACCGGGGAGCTGTTTTTT. Amino acids: CASSWEAAGGKTGELFF.

The V call is TRBV6-1, the J call TRBJ1-6; 7 positions match TRBD1. This CDR3 is built from 16 residues. Germline assignment: CDR1 MNHNS and CDR2 SASEGT. V dropped 2 bases and J dropped 4; count of bases not matched to a gene: 5. The CDR3 is CASSERDSTYNSPLHF. The CDR3 DNA reads TGTGCCAGCAGTGAAAGGGACAGCACATATAATTCACCCCTCCACTTT.

The rearrangement joins TRBV10-3 to TRBJ2-2; D possibly corresponds to TRBD2 (5 bases). The CDR3 totals 13 residues. The germline gives CDR1 ENHRY, CDR2 SYGVKD. The V gene lost 2 bases and the J gene lost 6 bases, with 7 bases spanning the gap. The DNA for the CDR3 is TGTGCCATCAGTGAGGAGGGATCCGGGGAGCTGTTTTTT. It codes for CAISEEGSGELFF.

V and J are TRBV7-2 and TRBJ2-7; 8 bases map to TRBD2. The V gene's germline CDR1 is SGHTA and CDR2 FQGNSA. The CDR3 loop spans 15 amino acids. The V gene end was trimmed by 1 base and the J gene end by 3 bases; junction bases not matched to a gene: 5. The DNA of the CDR3 is TGTGCCAGCAGCTTAGTAGCGGGGACAAACTACGAGCAGTACTTC. Its translation is CASSLVAGTNYEQYF.

This chain joins TRBV2 and TRBJ2-7; 9 nucleotides align to TRBD1. With V trimmed by 7 bases and J by 2 bases, 6 bases remained unmatched. The CDR3 has 14 amino acids. Germline-derived CDR1 and CDR2 are SNHLY and FYNNEI. The CDR3 region has the DNA TGTGCCAGCACTGACCGGGACAGGGCCTACGAGCAGTACTTC. It encodes CASTDRDRAYEQYF.

The rearrangement links TRBV7-2 to TRBJ2-5, with D possibly matching TRBD2 (5 bases). CDR3 length: 14 residues. The germline V gene encodes CDR1 SGHTA and CDR2 FQGNSA. The germline V and J ends were trimmed by 3 bases and 3 bases, with 11 bases remaining between them. Here the CDR3 reads CASSLRGQEETQYF. The CDR3 DNA reads TGTGCCAGCAGCTTGCGCGGGCAAGAAGAGACCCAGTACTTC.

For the CDR3, the DNA is TGTGCCAGCAGCTTGACAGGCCTCCTGGCTCAGCCCCAGCATTTT. Translated, it gives CASSLTGLLAQPQHF. The V gene is TRBV5-5, the J gene TRBJ1-5; possibly TRBD1 for D (5 bases). Germline CDR1 is SGHKS and CDR2 is YYEKEE (reference sequence). V lost 1 base, J lost 6 bases, and 14 bases lay in between. This CDR3 is built from 15 residues.